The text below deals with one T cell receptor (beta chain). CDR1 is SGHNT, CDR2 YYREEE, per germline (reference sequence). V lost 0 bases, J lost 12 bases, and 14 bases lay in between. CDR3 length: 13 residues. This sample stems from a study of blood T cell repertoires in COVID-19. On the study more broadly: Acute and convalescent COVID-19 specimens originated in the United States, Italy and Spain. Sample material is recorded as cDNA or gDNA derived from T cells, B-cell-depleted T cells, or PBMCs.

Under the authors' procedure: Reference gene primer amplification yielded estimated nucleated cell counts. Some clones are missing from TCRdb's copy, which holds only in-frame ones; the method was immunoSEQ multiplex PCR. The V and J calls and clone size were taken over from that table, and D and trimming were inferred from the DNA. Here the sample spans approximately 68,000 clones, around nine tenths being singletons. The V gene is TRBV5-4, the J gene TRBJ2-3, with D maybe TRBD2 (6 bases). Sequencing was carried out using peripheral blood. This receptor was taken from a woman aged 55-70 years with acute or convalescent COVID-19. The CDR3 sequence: CASSLAPGGSQYF. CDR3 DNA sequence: TGTGCCAGCAGCTTGGCCCCCGGGGGAAGTCAGTATTTT.